A few counts support the clone carrying this T cell receptor (beta chain). Antigen: not known. This sample is drawn from a study of CD8 T cells in ankylosing spondylitis. Study-wide results and caveats: Past studies reported some motif variants in reactive arthritis synovial fluid and blood. Clones linked to disease were reported to show significant enrichment in matched ankylosing spondylitis synovial fluid. Clones linked to the disease showed a CD8+ phenotype. They occurred at relatively low frequencies in peripheral blood. Made up of about eight highly homologous variants, a TCR beta motif appeared characteristic of ankylosing spondylitis blood.

The CDR3 contains 15 residues. Germline CDR1 and CDR2: LGHNA and YNFKEQ. The junction had 9 bases not matched to a gene; V was cut back by 2 bases and J by 8 bases. By quantitative 5'-RACE with molecular barcodes, the TCR beta libraries were made. TCRdb reanalysed the 5' RACE reads using MiXCR and keeps one entry per CDR3 protein. Among 670,000 or so distinct CDR3 sequences listed, around 20% were seen once. The clonotype was recovered from a male donor with ankylosing spondylitis. This chain connects TRBV4-2 to TRBJ2-1; 7 nucleotides agree with TRBD2. Sequenced material: blood, either unsorted or a sorted T cell fraction (not recorded which). The CDR3 loop is CASSQTPRLADEQFF. CDR3 DNA sequence: TGTGCCAGCAGCCAAACCCCGCGCCTAGCGGATGAGCAGTTCTTC.